The rows below give T cell receptor beta chains drawn from one sample of a study of blood T cell repertoires in COVID-19. Repertoires were generated with immunoSEQ multiplex PCR, while TCRdb's copy carries only in-frame clones and drops some. The sample yields roughly 200,000 clones, 65% to 85% seen once. The source material was peripheral blood. The receptor source for this set is a man aged 35 to 55 with acute or convalescent COVID-19. Both conserved end residues are part of each CDR3. Each record gives: clone size, V gene, D gene, CDR3 length, J gene, CDR3 protein, CDR3 DNA. D genes are given only for firm matches. Clone size is given for some rows only: seen once, a few or many times, or a class if the clone is expanded.

clone size: .
V gene: TRBV21-1
D gene: .
CDR3 length: 11
J gene: TRBJ2-4
CDR3 protein: CAKRAKNIQYF
CDR3 DNA: TGTGCTAAGAGAGCCAAAAACATTCAGTACTTC

clone size: .
V gene: TRBV2
D gene: TRBD1
CDR3 length: 14
J gene: TRBJ1-4
CDR3 protein: CASRRQGSNEKLFF
CDR3 DNA: TGTGCCAGCAGGCGACAGGGTTCTAATGAAAAACTGTTTTTT

clone size: once
V gene: TRBV5-4
D gene: .
CDR3 length: 16
J gene: TRBJ1-2
CDR3 protein: CASSLKGPGGAYGYTF
CDR3 DNA: TGTGCCAGCAGCTTGAAGGGACCGGGGGGGGCCTATGGCTACACCTTC

clone size: .
V gene: TRBV21-1
D gene: .
CDR3 length: 18
J gene: TRBJ2-6
CDR3 protein: CASSYPGQGATGANVLTF
CDR3 DNA: TGTGCCAGCAGCTACCCGGGACAGGGGGCGACTGGGGCCAACGTCCTGACTTTC

clone size: .
V gene: TRBV6-1
D gene: .
CDR3 length: 14
J gene: TRBJ1-5
CDR3 protein: CASSDTFDSRPQHF
CDR3 DNA: TGTGCCAGCAGTGATACGTTCGACTCCCGTCCCCAGCATTTT

clone size: .
V gene: TRBV4-1
D gene: .
CDR3 length: 14
J gene: TRBJ1-2
CDR3 protein: CASSQGAGSRGYTF
CDR3 DNA: TGCGCCAGCAGCCAAGGCGCGGGATCTCGCGGCTACACCTTC

clone size: .
V gene: TRBV7-9
D gene: .
CDR3 length: 19
J gene: TRBJ2-1
CDR3 protein: CASSLALVESHLIGNEQFF
CDR3 DNA: TGTGCCAGCAGCTTAGCACTAGTAGAATCCCACCTGATAGGCAATGAGCAGTTCTTC

clone size: .
V gene: TRBV7-3
D gene: .
CDR3 length: 16
J gene: TRBJ2-3
CDR3 protein: CASSLWRAGSTDTQYF
CDR3 DNA: TGTGCCAGCAGCCTTTGGCGGGCGGGCAGCACAGATACGCAGTATTTT

clone size: .
V gene: TRBV29-1
D gene: TRBD2
CDR3 length: 15
J gene: TRBJ2-7
CDR3 protein: CSVTPTGLATGEQYF
CDR3 DNA: TGCAGCGTCACTCCTACGGGACTAGCAACGGGTGAGCAGTACTTC

clone size: .
V gene: TRBV9
D gene: .
CDR3 length: 14
J gene: TRBJ1-2
CDR3 protein: CASSARAGIGGYTF
CDR3 DNA: TGTGCCAGCAGCGCGAGGGCCGGGATAGGTGGCTACACCTTC

clone size: .
V gene: TRBV15
D gene: TRBD2
CDR3 length: 14
J gene: TRBJ2-1
CDR3 protein: CATSRDRGGRGQFF
CDR3 DNA: TGTGCCACCAGCAGAGATAGAGGCGGGAGGGGGCAGTTCTTC